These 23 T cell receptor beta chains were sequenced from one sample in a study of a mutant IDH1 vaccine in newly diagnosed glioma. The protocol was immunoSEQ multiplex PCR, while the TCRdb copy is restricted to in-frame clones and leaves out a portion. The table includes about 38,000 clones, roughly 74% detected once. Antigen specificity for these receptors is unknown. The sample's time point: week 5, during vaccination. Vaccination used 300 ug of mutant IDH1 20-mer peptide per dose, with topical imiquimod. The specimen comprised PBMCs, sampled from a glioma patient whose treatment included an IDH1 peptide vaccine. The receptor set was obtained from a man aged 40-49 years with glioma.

The CDR3 DNA reads TGTGCCAGCAGTGCTTCTGGGGCCAACGTCCTGACTTTC. This codes for CASSASGANVLTF. The genes are TRBV2 and TRBJ2-6, with D unclear. Trimming shortened V by 4 bases and J by 1 base, and 2 bases separated the two germline ends. In germline, CDR1 is SNHLY, CDR2 FYNNEI. The CDR3 length is 13 residues.

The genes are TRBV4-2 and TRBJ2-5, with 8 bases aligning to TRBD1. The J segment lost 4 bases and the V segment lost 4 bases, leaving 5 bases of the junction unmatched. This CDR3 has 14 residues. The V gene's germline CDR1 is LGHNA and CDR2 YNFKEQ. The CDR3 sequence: CASSPSDRGETQYF. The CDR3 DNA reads TGTGCCAGCAGCCCTTCCGACAGGGGAGAGACCCAGTACTTC.

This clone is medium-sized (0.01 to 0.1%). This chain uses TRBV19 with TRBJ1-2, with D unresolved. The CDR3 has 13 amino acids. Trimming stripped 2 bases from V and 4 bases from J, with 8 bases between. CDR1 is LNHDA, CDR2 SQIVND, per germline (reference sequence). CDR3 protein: CASSIYSLYGYTF. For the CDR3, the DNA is TGTGCCAGTAGTATATATTCCCTCTATGGCTACACCTTC.

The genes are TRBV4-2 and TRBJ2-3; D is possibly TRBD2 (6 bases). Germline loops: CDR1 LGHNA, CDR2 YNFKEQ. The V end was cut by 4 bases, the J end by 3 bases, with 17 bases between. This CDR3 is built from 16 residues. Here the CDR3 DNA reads TGTGCCAGCAGCCCCCTGGCTGGGGCGGGGACAGATACGCAGTATTTT. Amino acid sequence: CASSPLAGAGTDTQYF.

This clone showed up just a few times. The CDR3 loop reads CASFPGLRSPLHF. As DNA, the CDR3 is TGCGCCAGCTTCCCCGGCTTGAGGTCACCCCTCCACTTT. The chain has TRBV5-1 and TRBJ1-6; D call uncertain. The CDR3 extends over 13 amino acids. The V end lost 7 bases, the J end lost 10 bases, and 15 bases lay between the germline ends. Germline V CDR1 and CDR2: SGHRS, YFSETQ.

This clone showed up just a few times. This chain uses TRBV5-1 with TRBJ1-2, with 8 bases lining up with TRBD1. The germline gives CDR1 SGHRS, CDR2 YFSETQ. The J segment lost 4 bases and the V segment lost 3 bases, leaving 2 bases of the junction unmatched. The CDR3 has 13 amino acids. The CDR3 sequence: CASSSTGAYGYTF. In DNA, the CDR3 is TGCGCCAGCAGCTCGACAGGGGCCTATGGCTACACCTTC. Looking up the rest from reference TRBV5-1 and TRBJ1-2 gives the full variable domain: KAGVTQTPRYLIKTRGQQVTLSCSPISGHRSVSWYQQTPGQGLQFLFEYFSETQRNKGNFPGRFSGRQFSNSRSEMNVSTLELGDSALYLCASSSTGAYGYTFGSGTRLTVV.

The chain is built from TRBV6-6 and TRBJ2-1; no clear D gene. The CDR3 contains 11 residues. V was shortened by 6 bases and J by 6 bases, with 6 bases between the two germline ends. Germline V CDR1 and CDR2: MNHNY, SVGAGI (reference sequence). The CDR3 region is CASSSRNEQFF. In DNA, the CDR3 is TGTGCCAGCAGCTCCCGCAATGAGCAGTTCTTC.

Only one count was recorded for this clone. The CDR3 here is CAWSLTSGGTDTQYF. CDR3 DNA sequence: TGTGCCTGGAGTTTGACTAGCGGGGGGACAGATACGCAGTATTTT. The chain combines TRBV30 with TRBJ2-3, with 13 bases that match TRBD2. Trimming removed 2 bases from V and 3 bases from J; junction bases left unmatched: 2. CDR3 length: 15 amino acids. Germline lookup yields CDR1 GTSNPN and CDR2 SVGIG (reference sequence).

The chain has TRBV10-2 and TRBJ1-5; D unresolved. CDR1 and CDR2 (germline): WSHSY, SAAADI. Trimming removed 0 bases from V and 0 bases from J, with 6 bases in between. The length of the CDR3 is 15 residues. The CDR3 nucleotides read TGCGCCAGCAGTGAGTCGGCGGGTAGCAATCAGCCCCAGCATTTT. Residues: CASSESAGSNQPQHF.

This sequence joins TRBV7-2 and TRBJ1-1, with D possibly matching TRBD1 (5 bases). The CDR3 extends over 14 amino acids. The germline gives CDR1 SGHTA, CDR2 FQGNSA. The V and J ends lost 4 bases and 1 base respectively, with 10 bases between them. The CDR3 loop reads CASSWLGGNTEAFF. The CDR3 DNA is TGTGCCAGCAGCTGGCTGGGGGGGAACACTGAAGCTTTCTTT.

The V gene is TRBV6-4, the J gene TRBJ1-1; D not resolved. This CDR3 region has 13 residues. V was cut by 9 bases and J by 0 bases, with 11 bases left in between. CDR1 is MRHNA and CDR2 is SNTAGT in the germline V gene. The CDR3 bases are TGTGCCAGATTAGGACTTTTGAACACTGAAGCTTTCTTT. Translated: CARLGLLNTEAFF.

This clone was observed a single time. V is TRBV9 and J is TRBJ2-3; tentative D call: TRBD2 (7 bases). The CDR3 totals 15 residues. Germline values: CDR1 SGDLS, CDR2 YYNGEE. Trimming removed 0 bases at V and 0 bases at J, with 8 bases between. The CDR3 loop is CASSVGGGSTDTQYF. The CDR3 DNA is TGTGCCAGCAGCGTAGGCGGGGGCAGCACAGATACGCAGTATTTT.

The CDR3 sequence: CAWRSTVLYEQYF. Written as DNA, the CDR3 is TGTGCCTGGAGGTCCACAGTGCTCTACGAGCAGTACTTC. The chain is built from TRBV30 and TRBJ2-7; D not certain. This CDR3 is built from 13 residues. Germline V gene lookup returns CDR1 GTSNPN and CDR2 SVGIG (reference sequence). V gave up 3 bases and J gave up 3 bases, with 12 bases separating them.

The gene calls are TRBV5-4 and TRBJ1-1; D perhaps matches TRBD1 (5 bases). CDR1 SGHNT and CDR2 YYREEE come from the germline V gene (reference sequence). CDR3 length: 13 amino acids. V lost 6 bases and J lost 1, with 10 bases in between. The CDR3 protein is CASTNGANTEAFF. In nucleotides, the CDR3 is TGTGCCAGCACTAACGGGGCGAACACTGAAGCTTTCTTT.

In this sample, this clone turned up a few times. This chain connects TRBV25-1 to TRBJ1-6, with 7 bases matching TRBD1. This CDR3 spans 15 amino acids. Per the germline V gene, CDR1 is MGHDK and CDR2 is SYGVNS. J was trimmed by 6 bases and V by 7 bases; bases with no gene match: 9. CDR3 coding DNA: TGTGCCAGCAAGGGGGCCGGGGGCTTTAATTCACCCCTCCACTTT. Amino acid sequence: CASKGAGGFNSPLHF.

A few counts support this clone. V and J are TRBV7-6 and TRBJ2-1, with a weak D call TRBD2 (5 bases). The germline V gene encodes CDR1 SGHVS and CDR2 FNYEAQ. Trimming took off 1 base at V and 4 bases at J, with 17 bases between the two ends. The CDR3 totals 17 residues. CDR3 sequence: CASSLGGKTANYNEQFF. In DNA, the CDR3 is TGTGCCAGCAGCTTAGGAGGGAAAACAGCTAATTACAATGAGCAGTTCTTC.

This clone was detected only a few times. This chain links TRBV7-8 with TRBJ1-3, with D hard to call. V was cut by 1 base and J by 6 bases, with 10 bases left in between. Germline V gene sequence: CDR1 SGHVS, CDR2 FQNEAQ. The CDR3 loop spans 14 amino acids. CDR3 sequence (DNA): TGTGCCAGCAGCTTAGTTTCCACGGAAAACACCATATATTTT. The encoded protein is CASSLVSTENTIYF. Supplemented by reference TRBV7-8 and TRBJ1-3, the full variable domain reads GAGVSQSPRYKVAKRGQDVALRCDPISGHVSLFWYQQALGQGPEFLTYFQNEAQLDKSGLPSDRFFAERPEGSVSTLKIQRTQQEDSAVYLCASSLVSTENTIYFGEGSWLTVV.

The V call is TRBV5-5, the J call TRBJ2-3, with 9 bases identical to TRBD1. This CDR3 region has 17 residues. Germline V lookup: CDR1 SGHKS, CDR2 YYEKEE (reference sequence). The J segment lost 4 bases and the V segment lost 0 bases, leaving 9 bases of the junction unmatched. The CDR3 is CASSLGALGQGADTQYF. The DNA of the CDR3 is TGTGCCAGCAGCTTGGGGGCCTTGGGACAGGGCGCAGATACGCAGTATTTT.

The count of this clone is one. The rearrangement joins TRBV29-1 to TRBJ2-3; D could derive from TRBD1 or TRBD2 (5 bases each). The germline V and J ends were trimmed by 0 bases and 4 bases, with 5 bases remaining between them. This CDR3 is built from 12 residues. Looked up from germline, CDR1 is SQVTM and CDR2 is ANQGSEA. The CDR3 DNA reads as TGCAGCGTTGAAGAGGGGGCAGATACGCAGTATTTT. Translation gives CSVEEGADTQYF.

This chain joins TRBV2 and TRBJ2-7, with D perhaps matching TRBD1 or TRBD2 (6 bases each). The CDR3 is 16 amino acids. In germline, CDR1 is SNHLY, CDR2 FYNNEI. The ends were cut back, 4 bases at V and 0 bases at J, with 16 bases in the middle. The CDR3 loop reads CASSGVADRISYEQYF. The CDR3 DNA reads TGTGCCAGCAGTGGCGTAGCGGACAGAATCTCCTACGAGCAGTACTTC.

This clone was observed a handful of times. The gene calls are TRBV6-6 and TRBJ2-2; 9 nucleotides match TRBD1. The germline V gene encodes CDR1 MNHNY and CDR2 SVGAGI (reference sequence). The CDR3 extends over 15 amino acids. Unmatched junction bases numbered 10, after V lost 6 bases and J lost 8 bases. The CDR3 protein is CASRSRTGAQGELFF. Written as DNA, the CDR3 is TGTGCCAGCAGATCAAGGACAGGGGCTCAAGGGGAGCTGTTTTTT.

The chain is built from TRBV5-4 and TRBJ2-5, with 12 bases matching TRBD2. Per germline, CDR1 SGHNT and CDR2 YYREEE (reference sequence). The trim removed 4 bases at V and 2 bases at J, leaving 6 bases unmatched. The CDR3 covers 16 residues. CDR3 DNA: TGTGCCAGCAGCGCTAGACTAGCGGGGGTGCAAGAGACCCAGTACTTC. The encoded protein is CASSARLAGVQETQYF.

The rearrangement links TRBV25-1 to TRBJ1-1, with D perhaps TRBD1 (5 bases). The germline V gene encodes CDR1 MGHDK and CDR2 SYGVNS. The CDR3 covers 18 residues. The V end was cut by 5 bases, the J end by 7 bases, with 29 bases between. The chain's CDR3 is CASSSNSPAGRSGYEAFF. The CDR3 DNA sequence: TGTGCCAGCAGTTCCAATTCCCCCGCAGGGAGAAGTGGGTATGAAGCTTTCTTT.